This T cell receptor beta chain was captured in a study of Ad26.COV2.S vaccination and SARS-CoV-2 variants. Study-wide context: Vaccine-arm donor from the placebo-controlled COV1001 Ad26.COV2.S trial. The study's findings and limits: Higher spike-specific TCR breadth was found in vaccine recipients than in placebo recipients.

Using immunoSEQ multiplex PCR, the repertoire was profiled, and TCRdb retains in-frame clones only, with some absent. The sample has about 280,000 clones, more than 70% seen once. A note on this clone: The antigen remains unidentified.

Sample treatment: roughly 20 received Ad26.COV2.S at low or high dose, single or two shots; roughly five received placebo; per-sample allocation not given. It was on day 63 after the first vaccine or placebo injection that samples were taken. Germline CDR1 reads MNHEY; CDR2 reads SVGAGI. The CDR3 is made up of 16 amino acids. V lost 6 bases and J lost 4; bases outside the gene matches: 10. The chain uses TRBV6-5 and TRBJ1-1, with 11 bases lining up with TRBD1. The TCR sequence derives from a person aged 18-65 years who received the Ad26.COV2.S COVID-19 vaccine or a placebo. This material consisted of peripheral blood, taken in a trial of Ad26.COV2.S vaccine versus placebo. The CDR3 sequence: CASSYTTGQGGTEAFF. Here the CDR3 DNA reads TGTGCCAGCAGCTACACTACGGGACAGGGGGGCACTGAAGCTTTCTTT.